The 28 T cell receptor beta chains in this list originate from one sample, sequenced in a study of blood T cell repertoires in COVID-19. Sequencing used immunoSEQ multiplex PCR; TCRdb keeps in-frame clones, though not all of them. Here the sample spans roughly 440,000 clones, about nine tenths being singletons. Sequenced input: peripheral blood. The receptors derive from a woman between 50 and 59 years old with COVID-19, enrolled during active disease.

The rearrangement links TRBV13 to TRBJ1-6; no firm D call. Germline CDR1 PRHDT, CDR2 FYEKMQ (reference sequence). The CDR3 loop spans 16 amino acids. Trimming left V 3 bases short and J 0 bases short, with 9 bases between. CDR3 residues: CASSFGRSSYNSPLHF. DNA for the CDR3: TGTGCCAGCAGCTTTGGGAGGAGCTCCTATAATTCACCCCTCCACTTT.

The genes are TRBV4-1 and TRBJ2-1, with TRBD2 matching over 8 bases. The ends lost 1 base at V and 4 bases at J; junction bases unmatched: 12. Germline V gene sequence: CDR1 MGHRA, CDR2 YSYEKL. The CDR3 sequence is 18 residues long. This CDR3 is CASSQAFRGGGSYNEQFF. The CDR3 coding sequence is TGCGCCAGCAGCCAAGCCTTTAGGGGCGGGGGGTCTTACAATGAGCAGTTCTTC.

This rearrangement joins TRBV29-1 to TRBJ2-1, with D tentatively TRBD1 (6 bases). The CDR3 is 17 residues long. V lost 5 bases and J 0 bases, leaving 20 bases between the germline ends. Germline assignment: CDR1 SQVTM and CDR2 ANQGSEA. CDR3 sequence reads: CSVPTGSTDSSYNEQFF. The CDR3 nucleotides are TGCAGCGTTCCAACAGGGTCGACCGACAGCTCCTACAATGAGCAGTTCTTC.

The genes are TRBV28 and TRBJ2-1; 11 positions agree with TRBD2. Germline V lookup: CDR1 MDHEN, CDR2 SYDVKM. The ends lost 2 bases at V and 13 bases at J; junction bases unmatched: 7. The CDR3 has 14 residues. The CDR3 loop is CASSLTSGGILQFF. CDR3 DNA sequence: TGTGCCAGCAGTTTAACTAGCGGGGGAATCCTCCAGTTCTTC.

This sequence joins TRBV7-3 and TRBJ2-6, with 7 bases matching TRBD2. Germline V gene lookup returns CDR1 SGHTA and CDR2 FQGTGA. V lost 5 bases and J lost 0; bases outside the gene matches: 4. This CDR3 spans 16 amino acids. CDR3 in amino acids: CASSQSGVSGANVLTF. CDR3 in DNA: TGTGCCAGCAGCCAAAGCGGGGTCTCTGGGGCCAACGTCCTGACTTTC.

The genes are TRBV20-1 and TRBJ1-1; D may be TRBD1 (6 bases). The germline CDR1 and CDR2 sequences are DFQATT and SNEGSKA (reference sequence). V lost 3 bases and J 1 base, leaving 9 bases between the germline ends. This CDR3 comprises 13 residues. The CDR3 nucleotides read TGCAGTGCTAGTGGAGGGGGGAACACTGAAGCTTTCTTT. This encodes CSASGGGNTEAFF.

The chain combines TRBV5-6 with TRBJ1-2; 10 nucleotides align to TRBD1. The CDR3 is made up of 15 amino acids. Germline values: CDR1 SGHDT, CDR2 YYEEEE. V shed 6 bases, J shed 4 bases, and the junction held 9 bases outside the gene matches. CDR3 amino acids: CASTAGTGVLYGYTF. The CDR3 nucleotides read TGTGCCAGCACCGCCGGGACAGGGGTCCTCTATGGCTACACCTTC.

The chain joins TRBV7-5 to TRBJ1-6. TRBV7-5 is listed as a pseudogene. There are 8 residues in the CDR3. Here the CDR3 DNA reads TGTGCCAGCAGCTTCCCCGAGTTT. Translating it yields CASSFPEF.

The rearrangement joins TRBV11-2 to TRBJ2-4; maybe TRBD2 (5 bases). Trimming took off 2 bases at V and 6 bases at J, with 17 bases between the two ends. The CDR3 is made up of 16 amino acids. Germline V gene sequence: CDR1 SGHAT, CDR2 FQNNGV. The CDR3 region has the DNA TGTGCCAGCAGCTTAAATCGACTGAGACGGGGAAACATTCAGTACTTC. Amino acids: CASSLNRLRRGNIQYF.

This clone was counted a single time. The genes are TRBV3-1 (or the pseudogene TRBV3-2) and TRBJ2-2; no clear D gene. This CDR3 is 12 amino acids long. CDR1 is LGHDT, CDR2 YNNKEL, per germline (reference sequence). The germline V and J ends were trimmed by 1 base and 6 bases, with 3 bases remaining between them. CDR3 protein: CASSQASGELFF. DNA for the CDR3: TGTGCCAGCAGCCAAGCCTCCGGGGAGCTGTTTTTT.

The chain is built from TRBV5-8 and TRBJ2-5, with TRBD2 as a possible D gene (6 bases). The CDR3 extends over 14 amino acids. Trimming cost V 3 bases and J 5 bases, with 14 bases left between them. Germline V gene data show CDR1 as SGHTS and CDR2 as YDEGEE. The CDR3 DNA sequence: TGTGCCAGCAGCTCGGGGGATGGGTTGGAGACCCAGTACTTC. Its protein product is CASSSGDGLETQYF. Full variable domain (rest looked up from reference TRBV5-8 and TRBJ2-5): EAGVTQSPTHLIKTRGQQATLRCSPISGHTSVYWYQQALGLGLQFLLWYDEGEERNRGNFPPRFSGRQFPNYSSELNVNALELEDSALYLCASSSGDGLETQYFGPGTRLLVL.

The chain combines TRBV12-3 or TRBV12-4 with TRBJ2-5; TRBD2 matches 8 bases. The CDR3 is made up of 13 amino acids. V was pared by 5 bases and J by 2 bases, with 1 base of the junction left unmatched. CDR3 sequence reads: CASSTGGQETQYF. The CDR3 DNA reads TGTGCCAGCAGTACGGGGGGGCAAGAGACCCAGTACTTC.

CDR3 amino acids: CASSPKERTEAFF. The CDR3 region has the DNA TGTGCCAGCTCACCAAAGGAGCGGACTGAAGCTTTCTTT. The chain joins TRBV18 to TRBJ1-1; D uncertain. Deletions cut 2 bases from V and 5 bases from J, with 9 bases between. The CDR3 has 13 amino acids. Germline V gene sequence: CDR1 KGHSH, CDR2 LQKENI.

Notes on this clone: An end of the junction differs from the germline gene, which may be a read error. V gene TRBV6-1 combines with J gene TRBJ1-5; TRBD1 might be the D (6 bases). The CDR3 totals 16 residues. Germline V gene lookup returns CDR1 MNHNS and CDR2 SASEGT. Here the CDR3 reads CASREATGRFNQPQHF. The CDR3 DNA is TGTGCCAGCAGGGAAGCAACAGGGCGATTCAATCAGCCCCAGCATTTT.

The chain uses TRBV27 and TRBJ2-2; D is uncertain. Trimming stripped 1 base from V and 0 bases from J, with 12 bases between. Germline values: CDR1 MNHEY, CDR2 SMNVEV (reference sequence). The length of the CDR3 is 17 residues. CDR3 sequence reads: CASSLFASSANTGELFF. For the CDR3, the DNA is TGTGCCAGCAGTTTATTCGCGAGCTCCGCGAACACCGGGGAGCTGTTTTTT.

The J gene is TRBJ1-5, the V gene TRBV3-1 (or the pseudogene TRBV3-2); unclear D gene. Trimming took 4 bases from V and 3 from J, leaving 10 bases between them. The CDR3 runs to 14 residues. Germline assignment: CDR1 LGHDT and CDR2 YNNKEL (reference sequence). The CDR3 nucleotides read TGTGCCAGCAGCCTTCGGGGTTCCAATCAGCCCCAGCATTTT. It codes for CASSLRGSNQPQHF.

The CDR3 bases are TGTGCCAGCATCGAGGGGACCCTTGGACAGTCCTACGAGCAGTACTTC. Protein: CASIEGTLGQSYEQYF. The gene calls are TRBV2 and TRBJ2-7; D is possibly TRBD1 (6 bases). Germline assignment: CDR1 SNHLY and CDR2 FYNNEI. The V end lost 7 bases, the J end lost 1 base, and 20 bases lay between the germline ends. The CDR3 is 16 residues long.

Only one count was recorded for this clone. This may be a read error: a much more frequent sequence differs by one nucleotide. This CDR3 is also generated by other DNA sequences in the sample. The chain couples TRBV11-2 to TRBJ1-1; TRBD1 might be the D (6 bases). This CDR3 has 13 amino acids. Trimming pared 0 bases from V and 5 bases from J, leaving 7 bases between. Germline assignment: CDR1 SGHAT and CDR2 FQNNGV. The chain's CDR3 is CASSLDRGTEAFF. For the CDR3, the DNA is TGTGCCAGCAGCTTAGACAGGGGAACTGAAGCTTTCTTT.

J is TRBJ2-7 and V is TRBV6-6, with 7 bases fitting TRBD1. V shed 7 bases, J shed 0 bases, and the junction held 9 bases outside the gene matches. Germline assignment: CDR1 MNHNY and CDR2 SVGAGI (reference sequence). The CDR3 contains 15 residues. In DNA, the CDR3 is TGTGCCAGCACCAGGGGGACGGCGAGCTCCTACGAGCAGTACTTC. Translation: CASTRGTASSYEQYF.

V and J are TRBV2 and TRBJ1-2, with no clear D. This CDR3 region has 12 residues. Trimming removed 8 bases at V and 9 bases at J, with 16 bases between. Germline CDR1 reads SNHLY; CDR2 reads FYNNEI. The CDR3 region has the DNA TGTGCCAGCTTAAACTCGAGGATGAGCTACACCTTC. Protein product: CASLNSRMSYTF.

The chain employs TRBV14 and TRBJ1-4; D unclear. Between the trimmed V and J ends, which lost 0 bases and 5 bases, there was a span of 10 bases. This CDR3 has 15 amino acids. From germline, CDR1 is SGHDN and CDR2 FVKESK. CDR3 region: CASSQDRAANEKLFF. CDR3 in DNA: TGTGCCAGCAGCCAAGATCGCGCTGCAAATGAAAAACTGTTTTTT.

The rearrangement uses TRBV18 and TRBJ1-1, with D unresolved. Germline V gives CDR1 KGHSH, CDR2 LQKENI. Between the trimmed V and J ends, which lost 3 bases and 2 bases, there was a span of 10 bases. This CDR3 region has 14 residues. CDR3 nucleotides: TGTGCCAGCTCACCCGGCGGAGATAACACTGAAGCTTTCTTT. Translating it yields CASSPGGDNTEAFF.

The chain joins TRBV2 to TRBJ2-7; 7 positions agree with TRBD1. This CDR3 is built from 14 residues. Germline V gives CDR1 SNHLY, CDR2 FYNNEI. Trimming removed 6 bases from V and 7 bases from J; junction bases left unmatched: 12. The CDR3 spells CASSPLGTEREQYF. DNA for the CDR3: TGTGCCAGCAGCCCACTAGGGACAGAGAGAGAGCAGTACTTC.

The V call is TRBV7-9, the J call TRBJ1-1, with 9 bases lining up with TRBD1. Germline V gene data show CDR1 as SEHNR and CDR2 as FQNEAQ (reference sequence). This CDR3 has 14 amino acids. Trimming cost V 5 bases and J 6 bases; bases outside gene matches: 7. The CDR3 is CASSPGTGRAEAFF. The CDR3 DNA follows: TGTGCCAGCAGCCCCGGGACAGGGAGGGCTGAAGCTTTCTTT.

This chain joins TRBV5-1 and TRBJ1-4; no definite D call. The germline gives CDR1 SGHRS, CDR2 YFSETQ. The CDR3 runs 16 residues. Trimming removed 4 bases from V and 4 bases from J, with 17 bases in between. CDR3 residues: CASSPWEGAINEKLFF. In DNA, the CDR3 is TGCGCCAGCAGCCCCTGGGAGGGTGCCATTAATGAAAAACTGTTTTTT. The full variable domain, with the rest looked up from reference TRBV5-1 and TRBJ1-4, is KAGVTQTPRYLIKTRGQQVTLSCSPISGHRSVSWYQQTPGQGLQFLFEYFSETQRNKGNFPGRFSGRQFSNSRSEMNVSTLELGDSALYLCASSPWEGAINEKLFFGSGTQLSVL.

CDR3: CAGEAGGRDEQFF. The CDR3 DNA sequence: TGTGCCGGAGAAGCGGGGGGCCGGGATGAGCAGTTCTTC. The V and J genes are TRBV6-5 and TRBJ2-1, with 9 bases identical to TRBD2. V was clipped by 11 bases and J by 8 bases; unmatched bases: 10. CDR1 and CDR2 from the germline V gene are MNHEY and SVGAGI. This CDR3 region has 13 residues.

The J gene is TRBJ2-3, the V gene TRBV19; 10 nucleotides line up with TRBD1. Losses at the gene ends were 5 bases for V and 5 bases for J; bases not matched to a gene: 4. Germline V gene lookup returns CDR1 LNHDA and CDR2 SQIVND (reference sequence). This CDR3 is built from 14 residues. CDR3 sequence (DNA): TGTGCCAGTAGTGCGGGACAGGGGAAAGATACGCAGTATTTT. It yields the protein CASSAGQGKDTQYF.

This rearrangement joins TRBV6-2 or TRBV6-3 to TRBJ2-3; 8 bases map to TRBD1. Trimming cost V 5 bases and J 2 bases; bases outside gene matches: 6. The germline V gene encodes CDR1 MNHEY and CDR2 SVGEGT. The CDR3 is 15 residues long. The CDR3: CASSHRGDPTDTQYF. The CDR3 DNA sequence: TGTGCCAGCAGTCACAGGGGGGACCCCACAGATACGCAGTATTTT.